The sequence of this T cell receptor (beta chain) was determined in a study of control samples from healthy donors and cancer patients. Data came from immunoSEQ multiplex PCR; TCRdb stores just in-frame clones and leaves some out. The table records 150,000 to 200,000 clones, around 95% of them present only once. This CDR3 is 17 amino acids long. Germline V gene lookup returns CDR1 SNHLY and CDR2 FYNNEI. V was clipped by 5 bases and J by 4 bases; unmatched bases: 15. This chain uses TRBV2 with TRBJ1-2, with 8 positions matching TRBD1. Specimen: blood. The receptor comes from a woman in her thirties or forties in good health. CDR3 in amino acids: CASSPRTGPSTTYGYTF. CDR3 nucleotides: TGTGCCAGCAGTCCTAGGACAGGGCCGTCGACTACCTATGGCTACACCTTC.